This TCR beta chain was profiled in a study of OX40 agonist ivuxolimab in advanced cancers. Overall study results and limits: With doses of 0.1 to 3.0 mg/kg, CD4+ and CD8+ blood T cells had undergone clonal expansion by week 6. Certain nonresponding patients likewise had low normalized T-cell clonal expansion.

This clone was seen a handful of times. Antigen unknown. Trimming shortened V by 3 bases and J by 3 bases, and 14 bases separated the two germline ends. The CDR3 consists of 15 residues. Germline V CDR1 and CDR2: SEHNR, FQNEAQ (reference sequence). Here immunoSEQ multiplex PCR was the method, and the copy in TCRdb shows in-frame clones only, minus some. The table shows roughly 29,000 clones, with approximately 86% occurring only once. The sequencing used CD4+ or CD8+ T cells sorted from blood, collected in a trial of the OX40 agonist ivuxolimab. The sequence was obtained from an adult with an advanced solid tumor such as melanoma, head and neck, liver or kidney cancer. The J gene is TRBJ1-1, the V gene TRBV7-9; D is unclear. CDR3 sequence: CASSLWGNMDTEAFF. The CDR3 DNA reads as TGTGCCAGCAGCTTGTGGGGTAATATGGACACTGAAGCTTTCTTT.